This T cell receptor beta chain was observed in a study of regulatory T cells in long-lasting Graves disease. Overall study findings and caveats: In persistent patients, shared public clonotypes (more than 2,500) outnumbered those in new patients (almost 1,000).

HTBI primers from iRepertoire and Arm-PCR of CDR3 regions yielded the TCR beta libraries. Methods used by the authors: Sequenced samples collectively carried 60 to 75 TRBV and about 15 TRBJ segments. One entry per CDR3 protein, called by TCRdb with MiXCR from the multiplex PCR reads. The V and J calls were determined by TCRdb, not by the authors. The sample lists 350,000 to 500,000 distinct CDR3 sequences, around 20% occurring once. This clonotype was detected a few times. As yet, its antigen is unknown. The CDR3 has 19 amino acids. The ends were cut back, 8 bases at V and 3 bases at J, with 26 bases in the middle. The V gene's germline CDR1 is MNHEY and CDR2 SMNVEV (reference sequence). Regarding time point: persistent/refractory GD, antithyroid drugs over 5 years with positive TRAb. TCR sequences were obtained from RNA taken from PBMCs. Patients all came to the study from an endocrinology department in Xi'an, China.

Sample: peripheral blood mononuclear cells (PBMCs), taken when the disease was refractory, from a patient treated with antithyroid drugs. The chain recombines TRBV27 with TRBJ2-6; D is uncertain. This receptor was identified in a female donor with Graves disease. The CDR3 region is CASAKIRKNAPGGANVLTF. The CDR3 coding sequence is TGTGCCAGCGCGAAAATAAGAAAGAACGCGCCTGGTGGGGCCAACGTCCTGACTTTC.